What follows describes a single T cell receptor (beta chain). What it binds is unknown. Treatment described: roughly 18 received Ad26.COV2.S at low or high dose, single or two shots; about 5 received placebo; per-sample allocation not given. All samples were drawn on day 63, counting from the first vaccine or placebo injection. Immunization relied on an Ad26 vector, which expressed Wuhan-strain SARS-CoV-2 spike. The source of the sample is a study of Ad26.COV2.S vaccination and SARS-CoV-2 variants. In the study overall: Into the muscle, Ad26.COV2.S was dosed once or twice, 56 days apart. Findings of the study overall: Greater spike-specific TCR breadth was seen in vaccine recipients than in placebo recipients.

The CDR3 is 16 residues long. From germline, CDR1 is SEHNR and CDR2 FQNEAQ (reference sequence). The V segment lost 5 bases and the J segment 5 bases; nucleotides outside the gene matches: 6. The data were produced by immunoSEQ multiplex PCR, yet TCRdb's version contains in-frame clones alone and is incomplete. This sample has about 350,000 clones, with 86% found just once. This chain connects TRBV7-9 to TRBJ2-1; 13 bases agree with TRBD2. The specimen comprised peripheral blood, sampled in a trial of Ad26.COV2.S vaccine versus placebo. The TCR was taken from a person aged 18-60 years who received the Ad26.COV2.S COVID-19 vaccine or a placebo. The CDR3 DNA reads TGTGCCAGCAGCCCCGGACTAGCGGGAGTGGACAATGAGCAGTTCTTC. Protein: CASSPGLAGVDNEQFF.